Presented here are 19 T cell receptor beta chains from one specimen sequenced in a study of post-analysis software for immune sequencing data (dated by TCRdb to 2013 to 2016). The research as a whole found: Significantly higher frequencies in patients than in controls were found for roughly 5 TRBV segments, including TRBV5-6, TRBV5-1 and TRBV20-1.

Antigen specificity for these receptors is unknown. The receptor library was made with PCR. The sequencing machine was an Illumina HiSeq 2500. Unique molecular identifiers were incorporated into TCR beta cDNA libraries to reduce PCR and sequencing biases. TCRdb reran the public reads through fastp at Q25 and MiXCR, keeping productive beta chains. Rows are unified per CDR3 protein, each entry keeping the most common DNA and genes. This sample is represented by 700,000 to 900,000 distinct CDR3 sequences; 40% to 55% of them were singletons. The top ten hold over 4.5% of the sample. The sample was blood. The receptors originated from a girl aged 10-17 years with multiple sclerosis.

This clonotype appeared a few times. The rearrangement uses TRBV29-1 and TRBJ1-2; TRBD1 matches at 8 bases. This CDR3 is 15 amino acids long. V gave up 6 bases and J gave up 0 bases; unmatched junction bases: 9. Germline CDR1 is SQVTM and CDR2 is ANQGSEA. CDR3 nucleotides: TGCAGCGTCCCGGACAGGGATCCACCTAACTATGGCTACACCTTC. It encodes CSVPDRDPPNYGYTF.

This clonotype showed up just a few times. The CDR3 reads CASSQRLASRDTQYF. The CDR3 DNA reads as TGTGCCAGCAGCCAAAGGTTGGCCTCGAGGGATACGCAGTATTTT. V usage is TRBV3-1 and J usage is TRBJ2-3, with D hard to call. The germline V gene has CDR1 LGHDT and CDR2 YNNKEL (reference sequence). Trimming stripped 2 bases from V and 6 bases from J, with 15 bases between. The CDR3 extends over 15 amino acids.

This clonotype was counted between two and nine times. V and J are TRBV6-5 and TRBJ2-1; D may correspond to TRBD1 or TRBD2 (5 bases each). The CDR3 extends over 14 amino acids. Germline values: CDR1 MNHEY, CDR2 SVGAGI. Trimming cost V 6 bases and J 6 bases, with 15 bases left between them. The CDR3 loop reads CASRNPDGTNEQFF. The DNA of the CDR3 is TGTGCCAGCAGGAACCCAGACGGGACCAATGAGCAGTTCTTC.

The genes are TRBV29-1 and TRBJ2-7; D unresolved. The germline V and J ends were trimmed by 1 base and 2 bases, with 18 bases remaining between them. Per germline, CDR1 SQVTM and CDR2 ANQGSEA. The CDR3 consists of 16 residues. In nucleotides, the CDR3 is TGCAGCGTTGAAGTAAAAGGGTTAGGGCCCCCCTACGAGCAGTACTTC. Residues: CSVEVKGLGPPYEQYF.

This clonotype showed up just a few times. V usage is TRBV24-1 and J usage is TRBJ2-7; D gene unclear. Trimming took 5 bases from V and 10 from J, leaving 20 bases between them. Germline CDR1 KGHDR, CDR2 SFDVKD. The CDR3 has 14 amino acids. The CDR3 loop is CATSGSAAYSLQYF. The CDR3 DNA follows: TGTGCCACCAGTGGTAGTGCAGCCTATAGCCTCCAGTACTTC.

This clonotype was seen more than once but under ten times. The V call is TRBV5-1, the J call TRBJ2-7; D might be TRBD1 (5 bases). Trimming stripped 0 bases from V and 0 bases from J, with 10 bases between. Germline CDR1 SGHRS, CDR2 YFSETQ. The CDR3 contains 15 residues. In DNA form, the CDR3 reads TGCGCCAGCAGCTTGGTCTCTACAGGCTCCTACGAGCAGTACTTC. As protein: CASSLVSTGSYEQYF. The entire variable domain, with the rest obtained from reference TRBV5-1 and TRBJ2-7, is as follows: KAGVTQTPRYLIKTRGQQVTLSCSPISGHRSVSWYQQTPGQGLQFLFEYFSETQRNKGNFPGRFSGRQFSNSRSEMNVSTLELGDSALYLCASSLVSTGSYEQYFGPGTRLTVT.

This chain joins TRBV7-9 and TRBJ1-2, with a weak D call TRBD1 (5 bases). V lost 5 bases and J 4 bases, leaving 32 bases between the germline ends. CDR1 and CDR2 from the germline V gene are SEHNR and FQNEAQ (reference sequence). The CDR3 is made up of 20 amino acids. In DNA form, the CDR3 reads TGTGCCAGCAGCCCTCCGGTTCCGGGACTACAGTCCTCGCTGGGCTATGGCTACACCTTC. Translated, it gives CASSPPVPGLQSSLGYGYTF. Full variable domain (missing parts from reference TRBV7-9 and TRBJ1-2): DTGVSQNPRHKITKRGQNVTFRCDPISEHNRLYWYRQTLGQGPEFLTYFQNEAQLEKSRLLSDRFSAERPKGSFSTLEIQRTEQGDSAMYLCASSPPVPGLQSSLGYGYTFGSGTRLTVV.

This clonotype was picked up a small number of times. J is TRBJ1-2 and V is TRBV7-2; tentative D call: TRBD1 (5 bases). The CDR3 has 16 residues. From germline, CDR1 is SGHTA and CDR2 FQGNSA. V lost 0 bases, J lost 4 bases, and 15 bases lay in between. CDR3 residues: CASSLARGARSYGYTF. The DNA of the CDR3 is TGTGCCAGCAGCTTAGCGCGAGGGGCGAGGAGCTATGGCTACACCTTC. Full variable domain (outside the CDR3, taken from reference TRBV7-2 and TRBJ1-2): GAGVSQSPSNKVTEKGKDVELRCDPISGHTALYWYRQSLGQGLEFLIYFQGNSAPDKSGLPSDRFSAERTGGSVSTLTIQRTQQEDSAVYLCASSLARGARSYGYTFGSGTRLTVV.

J is TRBJ2-7 and V is TRBV20-1; D is perhaps TRBD1 (6 bases). V lost 0 bases and J lost 1, with 13 bases in between. CDR1 is DFQATT and CDR2 is SNEGSKA in the germline V gene (reference sequence). This CDR3 is 15 amino acids long. CDR3 nucleotides: TGCAGTGCTAGAGAAACCGGGACACCTTCCTACGAGCAGTACTTC. It translates to CSARETGTPSYEQYF.

The table lists this clonotype with a count of one. At one of its ends the junction is not consistent with the germline gene, which may arise from a read error. The chain couples TRBV12-3 or TRBV12-4 to TRBJ1-1, with D possibly matching TRBD1 (5 bases). The CDR3 sequence is 15 residues long. For the CDR3, the DNA is TGTGCCGGCAGCGGGGGGGGAGGGCGGAACACTGAAGCTTTCTTT. This sequence encodes CAGSGGGGRNTEAFF.

The V gene is TRBV7-2, the J gene TRBJ2-7; weak D call: TRBD1 (6 bases). V shed 0 bases and J shed 3 bases, with 15 bases lying between them. The CDR3 consists of 16 residues. Germline lookup yields CDR1 SGHTA and CDR2 FQGNSA. The CDR3 DNA sequence: TGTGCCAGCAGCTTAGCGTTTGGGGGCGTAATCTACGAGCAGTACTTC. This sequence encodes CASSLAFGGVIYEQYF.

The V call is TRBV29-1, the J call TRBJ2-1, with TRBD2 identical over 9 bases. Germline CDR1 SQVTM, CDR2 ANQGSEA. J was trimmed by 7 bases and V by 2 bases; bases with no gene match: 6. There are 14 residues in the CDR3. The CDR3 sequence is CSVERLAGVNEQFF. CDR3 nucleotide sequence: TGCAGCGTTGAAAGGTTAGCGGGAGTAAATGAGCAGTTCTTC.

This chain links TRBV6-7 with TRBJ1-1; 12 positions agree with TRBD1. TRBV6-7 is treated as an ORF (open reading frame) with a function not yet certain. This CDR3 is built from 19 residues. The J segment lost 0 bases and the V segment lost 6 bases, leaving 14 bases of the junction unmatched. The CDR3 DNA sequence: TGTGCCAGCAGCTATCCCCGGGACAGGGGGCGACCCATGAACACTGAAGCTTTCTTT. Its protein is CASSYPRDRGRPMNTEAFF.

This chain joins TRBV10-3 and TRBJ1-2, with D possibly TRBD1 on 6 matching bases. Germline V gene sequence: CDR1 ENHRY, CDR2 SYGVKD. V was shortened by 2 bases and J by 2 bases, with 15 bases between the two germline ends. The CDR3 is made up of 16 amino acids. The CDR3 loop is CAISETRQVANYGYTF. As DNA, the CDR3 is TGTGCCATCAGTGAGACTCGACAGGTCGCAAACTATGGCTACACCTTC.

In its sample, this clonotype was seen many times. The V and J genes are TRBV24-1 and TRBJ2-5, with 11 bases fitting TRBD2. Germline V gene data show CDR1 as KGHDR and CDR2 as SFDVKD. The V segment lost 3 bases and the J segment 1 base; nucleotides outside the gene matches: 3. CDR3 size: 16 residues. This CDR3 reads CATSDPGTSGQETQYF. Written as DNA, the CDR3 is TGTGCCACCAGTGATCCAGGGACTAGCGGCCAAGAGACCCAGTACTTC.

V usage is TRBV2 and J usage is TRBJ2-1, with TRBD2 matching 8 bases. This CDR3 region has 14 residues. Trimming removed 10 bases from V and 8 bases from J; junction bases left unmatched: 13. Germline lookup yields CDR1 SNHLY and CDR2 FYNNEI. The CDR3 sequence: CAIGGSGSVDEQFF. As DNA, the CDR3 is TGTGCCATTGGGGGCAGCGGGAGTGTCGATGAGCAGTTCTTC.

The chain joins TRBV6-6 to TRBJ2-3; no firm D call. The germline V and J ends were trimmed by 4 bases and 5 bases, with 7 bases remaining between them. Germline V gene data show CDR1 as MNHNY and CDR2 as SVGAGI (reference sequence). CDR3 length: 12 residues. CDR3 loop: CASSSPGDTQYF. The CDR3 nucleotides read TGTGCCAGCAGTTCTCCGGGAGATACGCAGTATTTT.

This chain joins TRBV28 and TRBJ2-3, with D maybe TRBD2 (6 bases). This CDR3 contains 15 residues. The germline gives CDR1 MDHEN, CDR2 SYDVKM. The V end was cut by 2 bases, the J end by 6 bases, with 15 bases between. The CDR3 sequence is CASSLTPGEADTQYF. CDR3 bases: TGTGCCAGCAGTTTAACGCCGGGAGAGGCTGATACGCAGTATTTT.

This clonotype was detected a few times. The V call is TRBV12-3 or TRBV12-4, the J call TRBJ1-6; possibly TRBD1 for D (6 bases). The CDR3 extends over 15 amino acids. V lost 3 bases and J lost 7, with 13 bases in between. Here the CDR3 reads CASSFHRAGNSPLHF. CDR3 in DNA: TGTGCCAGCAGTTTCCACAGGGCGGGAAATTCACCCCTCCACTTT.